This T cell receptor (beta chain) was captured in a study of CD8+ T cells in alopecia areata. At the level of the study: Tofacitinib therapy lasting 6 to 18 months was followed by 6 months off drug. Study observations and caveats: Scalp clonality decreased significantly with tofacitinib, and so did expanded CD8+ clones among the top 100.

About this clone: Its antigen is currently unknown.

CDR1 and CDR2 from the germline V gene are MNHEY and SVGAGI. V shed 6 bases, J shed 5 bases, and the junction held 3 bases outside the gene matches. This CDR3 region has 14 residues. cDNA prepared by RNA extraction and subsequent reverse transcription served as the template for sequencing. The assay was immunoSEQ multiplex PCR, and TCRdb's table has in-frame clones only and misses some. Here the sample spans 150,000 to 200,000 clones, roughly 60% being singletons. The treatment is: oral pan-JAK inhibitor, 5-10 mg twice daily. Samples from alopecia areata patients were lesional scalp punch biopsies and peripheral blood.

The sequencing here drew on CD4+ T cells sorted from blood, taken at week 24, from a patient treated with tofacitinib. V is TRBV6-5 and J is TRBJ2-3; the match to TRBD2 covers 12 bases. This receptor was obtained from a human donor with alopecia areata. The CDR3 sequence is CASSMTSGGDTQYF. CDR3 coding DNA: TGTGCCAGCAGCATGACTAGCGGGGGAGATACGCAGTATTTT.